This TCR beta chain was identified during a study of blood T cell repertoires in COVID-19. V was trimmed by 7 bases and J by 6 bases, leaving 10 bases between them. Germline V CDR1 and CDR2: LNHDA, SQIVND (reference sequence). There are 12 residues in the CDR3. Measured with immunoSEQ multiplex PCR; TCRdb has only the in-frame clones, and not every one. Of about 270,000 clones in the sample, around 86% were seen once. The chain recombines TRBV19 with TRBJ1-3; D remains unclear. Sequenced input: peripheral blood. This receptor was obtained from a woman in her sixties with active or convalescent COVID-19. The CDR3: CASKEGANTIYF. The CDR3 coding sequence is TGTGCCAGTAAAGAGGGAGCAAACACCATATATTTT.